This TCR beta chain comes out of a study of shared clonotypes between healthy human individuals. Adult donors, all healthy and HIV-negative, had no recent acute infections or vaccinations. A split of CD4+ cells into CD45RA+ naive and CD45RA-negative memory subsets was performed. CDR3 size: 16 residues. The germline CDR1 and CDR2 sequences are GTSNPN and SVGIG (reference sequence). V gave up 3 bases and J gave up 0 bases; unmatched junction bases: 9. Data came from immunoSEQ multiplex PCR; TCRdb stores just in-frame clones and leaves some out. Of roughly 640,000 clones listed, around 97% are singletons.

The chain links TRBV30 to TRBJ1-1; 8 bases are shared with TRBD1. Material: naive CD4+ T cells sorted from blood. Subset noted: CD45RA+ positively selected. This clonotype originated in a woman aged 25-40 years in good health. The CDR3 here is CAWSGRGRGMNTEAFF. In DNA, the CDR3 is TGTGCCTGGAGCGGCAGGGGGCGAGGAATGAACACTGAAGCTTTCTTT.